This is a list of T cell receptor beta chains from one sample in a study of cytomegalovirus exposure and HLA in healthy donors. Using immunoSEQ multiplex PCR, the repertoire was profiled, and TCRdb retains in-frame clones only, with some absent. The data include about 210,000 clones; the top ten clones carry less than 1%. The sample consisted of PBMCs. Receptor source: a young woman in good health and CMV-seropositive. Both conserved end residues are part of each CDR3.

TRBJ2-3,TRBV6-5,CASSYPGADTQYF
TRBJ1-5,TRBV6-1,CASNLDRTHQPQHF
TRBJ2-7,TRBV5-1,CASSPRTGGSYEQYF
TRBJ1-4,TRBV4-1,CASSQDPGTVNEKLFF
TRBJ2-3,TRBV5-1,CASSQTGSEDTQYF
TRBJ2-3,TRBV4-1,CASSQASGTQLHTQYF
TRBJ2-7,TRBV9,CASSVGRDRDYEQYF
TRBJ1-5,TRBV7-2,CASSLVTGASQPQHF
TRBJ2-1,TRBV5-1,CASSLLLAGGRGNEQFF
TRBJ1-2,TRBV5-1,CASSPTDNYGYTF
TRBJ2-6,TRBV4-3,CASSQTGTGLSGANVLTF
TRBJ1-2,TRBV7-8,CASSPQGDYGYTF
TRBJ2-1,TRBV9,CASSQGQPYNEQFF
TRBJ1-5,TRBV15,CATEEKLGQDFFRQPQHF
TRBJ1-2,TRBV19,CASSTAGPAPLYGYTF
TRBJ2-1,TRBV7-2,CASSLGTAGADEQFF
TRBJ2-3,TRBV11-2,CASSALAGKSTDTQYF
TRBJ2-5,TRBV2,CASSYSPLNWETQYF
TRBJ2-1,TRBV5-4,CASSSRDRGYNEQFF
TRBJ1-1,TRBV19,CASQSPKGLGHEAFF